This T cell receptor beta chain stems from a study of spatial heterogeneity in lung cancer. Whole-study context: Sequenced were any available follow-up PBMC samples, which had been obtained a median of about 22 months after resection. Beta-chain sequences consistently outnumbered alpha-chain sequences in detection.

CDR3 length equals 13 residues. V was shortened by 6 bases and J by 4 bases, with 12 bases between the two germline ends. Using its own MiXCR run on the 5' RACE reads, TCRdb lists one record per CDR3 protein. The sample shows fewer than 25,000 distinct CDR3 sequences, almost 10% of them seen only once. Noted time point: blood at routine non-recurrence follow-up after resection. Whole RNA came from tumor, nontumor lung or frozen PBMC and was sequenced without being sorted. Source: PBMCs, taken at follow-up. This chain connects TRBV12-3 or TRBV12-4 to TRBJ2-5, with D possibly being TRBD2 (6 bases). This sequence originates from a male donor with early-stage non-small cell lung cancer. Here the CDR3 DNA reads TGTGCCAGCAGCTACTCAGCGGGAGAGACCCAGTACTTC. It is translated as CASSYSAGETQYF.